These T cell receptor beta chains were read from a single sample in a study of molecular identifiers for immune sequencing clone quantification. TCRdb used MiXCR to reprocess the PCR reads, holding one entry per CDR3 protein. This table holds more than 450,000 distinct CDR3 sequences, around 23% found once. Sequencing input: naive CD8+ T cells from blood, with Jurkat cell RNA spiked in. All receptors derive from a human donor in good health. Some libraries in this study had Jurkat cell RNA spiked in. Each CDR3 is given with its conserved first and last residue. D genes are given only for firm matches. Part of the rows lack a size; the others show once, few, many or a class for expanded clones.

D: -
size: many
J: TRBJ2-5
V: TRBV7-9
CDR3: CASSPPLGTQKQETQYF
DNA: TGTGCCAGCAGCCCCCCGTTGGGGACGCAAAAACAAGAGACCCAGTACTTC

D: -
size: many
J: TRBJ2-3
V: TRBV29-1
CDR3: CSAEGQGADTQYF
DNA: TGCAGCGCCGAGGGGCAGGGCGCAGATACGCAGTATTTT

D: -
size: few
J: TRBJ2-1
V: TRBV11-2
CDR3: CASSQELNNEQFF
DNA: TGTGCCAGCAGCCAGGAACTTAACAATGAGCAGTTCTTC

D: -
size: many
J: TRBJ1-5
V: TRBV7-2
CDR3: CASSLDDYNQPQHF
DNA: TGTGCCAGCAGCTTAGATGACTACAATCAGCCCCAGCATTTT

D: -
size: -
J: TRBJ2-1
V: TRBV19
CDR3: CASSMDVPAVNEQFF
DNA: TGTGCCAGTAGTATGGACGTCCCGGCCGTCAATGAGCAGTTCTTC

D: -
size: few
J: TRBJ2-7
V: TRBV4-3
CDR3: CASSQDLSGGNYEQYF
DNA: TGCGCCAGCAGCCAAGATTTATCCGGAGGCAACTACGAGCAGTACTTC

D: -
size: -
J: TRBJ1-2
V: TRBV12-3/TRBV12-4
CDR3: CAIKGGSNYGYTF
DNA: TGTGCCATCAAGGGGGGCAGTAACTATGGCTACACCTTC

D: -
size: few
J: TRBJ2-2
V: TRBV27
CDR3: CASSLSIPAGELFF
DNA: TGTGCCAGCAGTTTATCTATTCCGGCCGGGGAGCTGTTTTTT

D: TRBD2
size: many
J: TRBJ2-3
V: TRBV7-6
CDR3: CASSFGGLAYTDTQYF
DNA: TGTGCCAGCAGCTTCGGGGGACTAGCGTATACAGATACGCAGTATTTT

D: TRBD2
size: -
J: TRBJ2-7
V: TRBV4-3
CDR3: CASSASFSGTGYEQYF
DNA: TGCGCCAGCAGCGCAAGCTTTAGCGGGACGGGCTACGAGCAGTACTTC

D: -
size: many
J: TRBJ2-7
V: TRBV29-1
CDR3: CSVESGQGSYEQYF
DNA: TGCAGCGTTGAAAGCGGGCAGGGGTCCTACGAGCAGTACTTC

D: -
size: -
J: TRBJ1-5
V: TRBV15
CDR3: CATGGGINQPQHF
DNA: TGTGCTACCGGTGGGGGTATCAATCAGCCCCAGCATTTT

D: TRBD2
size: many
J: TRBJ2-3
V: TRBV5-4
CDR3: CASSTGLAGVTDTQYF
DNA: TGTGCCAGCAGCACTGGACTAGCGGGAGTCACAGATACGCAGTATTTT

D: -
size: many
J: TRBJ2-5
V: TRBV4-1
CDR3: CASSQDGTGYQETQYF
DNA: TGCGCCAGCAGCCAAGATGGAACAGGGTACCAAGAGACCCAGTACTTC

D: -
size: -
J: TRBJ1-1
V: TRBV27
CDR3: CASSLVFGGAGSTEAFF
DNA: TGTGCCAGCAGTTTGGTATTTGGGGGCGCGGGGAGCACTGAAGCTTTCTTT

D: TRBD2
size: -
J: TRBJ2-1
V: TRBV11-2
CDR3: CATSGTSGFSYNEQFF
DNA: TGTGCCACCTCCGGGACTAGCGGGTTCTCCTACAATGAGCAGTTCTTC

D: -
size: -
J: TRBJ2-3
V: TRBV12-3/TRBV12-4
CDR3: CASSSWALGNDSTDTLYF
DNA: -

D: -
size: many
J: TRBJ1-1
V: TRBV7-9
CDR3: CASSPGFLDTEAFF
DNA: TGTGCCAGCAGCCCCGGGTTTTTAGACACTGAAGCTTTCTTT

D: -
size: -
J: TRBJ1-4
V: TRBV27
CDR3: CASRLYGGATNEKLFF
DNA: TGTGCCAGCAGACTTTATGGGGGCGCTACTAATGAAAAACTGTTTTTT

D: -
size: -
J: TRBJ2-4
V: TRBV7-6
CDR3: CASSLDNGNIQYF
DNA: TGTGCCAGCAGCTTAGATAACGGGAACATTCAGTACTTC

D: -
size: few
J: TRBJ2-7
V: TRBV12-3/TRBV12-4
CDR3: CASSRASPYEQYF
DNA: TGTGCCAGCAGTAGGGCCAGCCCCTACGAGCAGTACTTC

D: TRBD1
size: few
J: TRBJ1-5
V: TRBV2
CDR3: CASGDREGVYSNQPQHF
DNA: TGTGCCAGCGGCGACAGGGAAGGGGTATATAGCAATCAGCCCCAGCATTTT

D: TRBD2
size: -
J: TRBJ2-7
V: TRBV20-1
CDR3: CSTITSGGFFSYEQYF
DNA: TGCAGTACTATTACTAGCGGGGGGTTTTTTTCCTACGAGCAGTACTTC

D: TRBD1
size: -
J: TRBJ2-3
V: TRBV19
CDR3: CASSKDRGLTDTQYF
DNA: TGTGCCAGTAGTAAGGACAGGGGACTCACAGATACGCAGTATTTT

D: TRBD2
size: -
J: TRBJ2-7
V: TRBV25-1
CDR3: CASKGSRWQGGGGYEQYF
DNA: TGTGCCAGCAAGGGGTCCCGATGGCAGGGCGGGGGAGGCTACGAGCAGTACTTC

D: -
size: -
J: TRBJ2-7
V: TRBV4-3
CDR3: CASSQDLEGSPYEQYF
DNA: TGCGCCAGCAGCCAAGATCTTGAGGGGTCCCCCTACGAGCAGTACTTC

D: TRBD1
size: many
J: TRBJ2-3
V: TRBV29-1
CDR3: CSVAGGTTDTQYF
DNA: TGCAGCGTTGCAGGGGGCACCACAGATACGCAGTATTTT

D: -
size: few
J: TRBJ2-1
V: TRBV7-8
CDR3: CASSLALGNNEQFF
DNA: TGTGCCAGCAGCTTAGCCCTGGGCAACAATGAGCAGTTCTTC

D: TRBD1
size: -
J: TRBJ2-1
V: TRBV4-3
CDR3: CASSLQQGTYNEQFF
DNA: TGCGCCAGCAGCCTCCAACAGGGGACCTACAATGAGCAGTTCTTC

D: -
size: -
J: TRBJ2-3
V: TRBV6-5
CDR3: CASSYANLDTQYF
DNA: TGTGCCAGCAGTTACGCCAACTTGGATACGCAGTATTTT

D: TRBD2
size: -
J: TRBJ2-1
V: TRBV7-8
CDR3: CASSPTYSRGGQFVNEQFF
DNA: TGTGCCAGCAGCCCAACGTATTCGCGGGGGGGCCAGTTTGTCAATGAGCAGTTCTTC